This is a list of T cell receptor beta chains from one sample in a study of T cells in Graves' hyperthyroidism and ophthalmopathy. In TCRdb, the multiplex PCR reads were re-called with MiXCR into one record per CDR3 protein. The sample holds about 400,000 distinct CDR3 sequences, around 15% seen once. The sample consisted of blood. Source of these receptors: a woman aged 55-70 years with Graves' ophthalmopathy. Each CDR3 is given with its conserved first and last residue. A D gene is named only where the DNA matches it firmly. Size values are once, few and many counts, or a class for expanded clones, and some rows have none.

cdr3_aa	cdr3_nt	j_call	cdr3_length	v_call	d_call	clone_size
CASSLDRVTTGELFF	TGTGCCAGCAGCTTAGACAGGGTGACCACCGGGGAGCTGTTTTTT	TRBJ2-2	15	TRBV11-2	.	.
CASSLGRGNADTQCF	TGTGCCAGCAGCTTAGGCAGGGGGAACGCAGATACGCAGTGTTTT	TRBJ2-3	15	TRBV11-2	TRBD1	few
CSVEGGQFQETQYF	TGCAGCGTTGAGGGGGGACAGTTCCAAGAGACCCAGTACTTC	TRBJ2-5	14	TRBV29-1	.	few
CASTLERGGGYTF	TGTGCCAGCACGTTGGAAAGGGGAGGAGGCTACACCTTC	TRBJ1-2	13	TRBV2	.	many
CASSLVAQNTGELFF	TGCGCCAGCAGCTTGGTAGCGCAAAACACCGGGGAGCTGTTTTTT	TRBJ2-2	15	TRBV5-1	.	many
CASSPWGRVENEQFF	TGTGCCAGCAGTCCCTGGGGAAGAGTCGAGAATGAGCAGTTCTTC	TRBJ2-1	15	TRBV12-3/TRBV12-4	.	few
CASSLTSPSHEQFF	TGTGCCAGCAGCTTGACCTCGCCGTCCCATGAGCAGTTCTTC	TRBJ2-1	14	TRBV5-5	.	few
CASSQDPRQGTTGELFF	TGTGCCAGCAGCCAAGATCCTCGGCAGGGGACCACCGGGGAGCTGTTTTTT	TRBJ2-2	17	TRBV4-2	.	.
CASSLVQGGNSPLHF	TGTGCCAGCAGCTTAGTTCAGGGGGGTAATTCACCCCTCCACTTT	TRBJ1-6	15	TRBV11-2	TRBD1	many
CASSLAGGRRPGEQYF	TGCGCCAGCAGCTTGGCAGGCGGGAGGCGTCCTGGAGAGCAGTACTTC	TRBJ2-7	16	TRBV5-1	TRBD2	few
CASSTQTGVTGELFF	TGTGCCAGCAGTACCCAGACAGGGGTCACCGGGGAGCTGTTTTTT	TRBJ2-2	15	TRBV6-1	TRBD1	.
CASSRQRTDLHGYTF	TGTGCCAGCAGTAGGCAAAGGACAGATCTACATGGCTACACCTTC	TRBJ1-2	15	TRBV6-2/TRBV6-3	.	.
CASSLGEGLYEQYF	TGTGCCAGCAGTTTGGGGGAGGGCCTTTACGAGCAGTACTTC	TRBJ2-7	14	TRBV27	TRBD2	few
CASSYEGAGANVLTF	TGTGCCAGCAGTTATGAAGGTGCTGGGGCCAACGTCCTGACTTTC	TRBJ2-6	15	TRBV6-5	.	.
CASRAGVAAYEQYF	TGTGCCAGCAGGGCGGGAGTAGCGGCCTACGAGCAGTACTTC	TRBJ2-7	14	TRBV6-5	TRBD2	.
CASREASNTGELFF	TGTGCCAGCAGGGAAGCGTCGAACACCGGGGAGCTGTTTTTT	TRBJ2-2	14	TRBV28	.	once
CSVVGATLGTGELFF	TGCAGCGTTGTGGGGGCGACCTTGGGCACCGGGGAGCTGTTTTTT	TRBJ2-2	15	TRBV29-1	.	many
CAISPRDRGTGELFF	TGTGCCATCAGTCCCCGGGACAGGGGAACCGGGGAGCTGTTTTTT	TRBJ2-2	15	TRBV10-3	TRBD1	few